These T cell receptor beta chains were read from a single sample in a study of shared clonotypes between healthy human individuals. Assay used: immunoSEQ multiplex PCR; TCRdb lists only in-frame clones, some missing. Altogether about 1.1 million clones are present, approximately 77% being singletons, with the ten largest covering 0.89%. What was sequenced was memory CD4+ T cells from PBMCs. These receptors all come from a man aged 18-30 years in good health. Some clones in this sample may be carry-over from other donors' samples. Both conserved end residues are part of each CDR3. A D gene is named only where the DNA matches it firmly. Not every row has a clone size; where given, it reads once, few, many or a size class.

V: TRBV7-2; D: .; size: once; J: TRBJ1-2; CDR3: CASSLAVNRADYGYTF; DNA: TGTGCCAGCAGCTTAGCGGTCAACAGGGCAGACTATGGCTACACCTTC
V: TRBV11-2; D: TRBD1; size: .; J: TRBJ1-4; CDR3: CASSPQGALNEKLFF; DNA: TGTGCCAGCAGCCCCCAGGGGGCCCTTAATGAAAAACTGTTTTTT
V: TRBV9; D: .; size: .; J: TRBJ2-7; CDR3: CASSVGQGNYEQYF; DNA: TGTGCCAGCAGCGTAGGGCAGGGGAACTACGAGCAGTACTTC
V: TRBV30; D: TRBD1; size: .; J: TRBJ1-5; CDR3: CAWSHDRGSNQPQHF; DNA: TGTGCCTGGAGCCACGACAGGGGAAGCAATCAGCCCCAGCATTTT
V: TRBV29-1; D: .; size: .; J: TRBJ2-3; CDR3: CSVNRGWLAGPDTQYF; DNA: TGCAGCGTGAACAGGGGGTGGCTAGCGGGCCCAGATACGCAGTATTTT
V: TRBV6-1; D: .; size: .; J: TRBJ1-5; CDR3: CASTNRGGRNQPQHF; DNA: TGTGCCAGCACCAATCGAGGAGGGCGCAATCAGCCCCAGCATTTT
V: TRBV7-3; D: .; size: .; J: TRBJ2-7; CDR3: CASSLKEYYEQYF; DNA: TGTGCCAGCAGCTTAAAGGAATACTACGAGCAGTACTTC
V: TRBV27; D: TRBD1; size: .; J: TRBJ2-7; CDR3: CASSLEGQYYEQYF; DNA: TGTGCCAGCAGTTTAGAGGGACAGTACTACGAGCAGTACTTC
V: TRBV7-8; D: .; size: .; J: TRBJ2-7; CDR3: CASSLGGGGEQYF; DNA: TGTGCCAGCAGCTTAGGGGGAGGAGGAGAGCAGTACTTC
V: TRBV7-9; D: .; size: .; J: TRBJ1-1; CDR3: CASSLRDTEAFF; DNA: TGTGCCAGCAGCTTAAGGGACACTGAAGCTTTCTTT
V: TRBV19; D: .; size: few; J: TRBJ2-7; CDR3: CASSIAGRYEQYF; DNA: TGTGCCAGTAGTATTGCAGGACGTTACGAGCAGTACTTC
V: TRBV19; D: TRBD1; size: .; J: TRBJ1-4; CDR3: CASSTSGTVNEKLFF; DNA: TGTGCCAGTAGTACGTCCGGGACAGTAAATGAAAAACTGTTTTTT
V: TRBV10-1; D: TRBD2; size: .; J: TRBJ2-3; CDR3: CASSDPGLASSTDTQYF; DNA: TGCGCCAGCAGTGACCCCGGACTAGCGTCTAGCACAGATACGCAGTATTTT
V: TRBV29-1; D: .; size: few; J: TRBJ1-1; CDR3: CSVEGSMNTEAFF; DNA: TGCAGCGTTGAAGGGAGCATGAACACTGAAGCTTTCTTT
V: TRBV5-1; D: .; size: .; J: TRBJ2-5; CDR3: CASSPDPNPGLPSETQYF; DNA: TGCGCCAGCAGCCCGGACCCGAACCCGGGCTTACCCTCGGAGACCCAGTACTTC
V: TRBV19; D: .; size: .; J: TRBJ1-5; CDR3: CASSLRGQPQHF; DNA: TGTGCCAGTAGTTTGAGAGGTCAGCCCCAGCATTTT
V: TRBV7-2; D: .; size: .; J: TRBJ2-5; CDR3: CASSSGRVRQETQYF; DNA: TGTGCCAGCAGCTCTGGCAGGGTGAGGCAAGAGACCCAGTACTTC
V: TRBV11-3; D: .; size: .; J: TRBJ1-1; CDR3: CASSPGGTRAVNTEAFF; DNA: TGTGCCAGCAGCCCAGGAGGGACAAGGGCGGTGAACACTGAAGCTTTCTTT
V: TRBV7-3; D: .; size: .; J: TRBJ2-7; CDR3: CASSLRGGTEQYF; DNA: TGTGCCAGCAGCTTAAGGGGCGGGACAGAGCAGTACTTC
V: TRBV2; D: TRBD2; size: .; J: TRBJ2-2; CDR3: CASNPMTSFGGELFF; DNA: TGTGCCAGCAACCCTATGACTAGCTTTGGCGGGGAGCTGTTTTTT
V: TRBV7-9; D: .; size: many; J: TRBJ1-3; CDR3: CASSFFARSGNTIYF; DNA: TGTGCCAGCAGCTTCTTCGCCCGCTCTGGAAACACCATATATTTT
V: TRBV6-5; D: .; size: .; J: TRBJ1-1; CDR3: CASWSGSQEAFF; DNA: TGTGCCAGCTGGTCCGGGTCCCAAGAAGCTTTCTTT
V: TRBV2; D: .; size: once; J: TRBJ2-7; CDR3: CASSDRGFKYF; DNA: TGTGCCAGCAGTGACCGGGGATTTAAGTACTTC
V: TRBV5-5; D: .; size: .; J: TRBJ1-5; CDR3: CASSLEQIYSNQPQHF; DNA: TGTGCCAGCAGCTTGGAACAGATTTATAGCAATCAGCCCCAGCATTTT
V: TRBV5-1; D: .; size: many; J: TRBJ2-2; CDR3: CASSAEPNTGELFF; DNA: TGCGCCAGCAGCGCAGAACCTAACACCGGGGAGCTGTTTTTT
V: TRBV30; D: TRBD1; size: .; J: TRBJ1-2; CDR3: CAWSAGQGAGYTF; DNA: TGTGCCTGGAGTGCGGGACAGGGGGCTGGCTACACCTTC
V: TRBV5-1; D: TRBD1; size: .; J: TRBJ1-1; CDR3: CASSIAGTGDTEAFF; DNA: TGCGCCAGCAGCATCGCCGGGACAGGGGACACTGAAGCTTTCTTT
V: TRBV5-1; D: TRBD2; size: .; J: TRBJ2-4; CDR3: CASSLTPTSGALAKNIQYF; DNA: TGCGCCAGCAGCCTGACACCGACTAGCGGGGCTCTAGCCAAAAACATTCAGTACTTC
V: TRBV7-2; D: .; size: many; J: TRBJ1-5; CDR3: CASSTLNQPQHF; DNA: TGTGCCAGCAGCACTCTAAATCAGCCCCAGCATTTT
V: TRBV6-6; D: .; size: .; J: TRBJ1-2; CDR3: CASIQRGGPNYGYTF; DNA: TGTGCCAGCATCCAACGGGGGGGCCCTAACTATGGCTACACCTTC
V: TRBV5-1; D: TRBD2; size: .; J: TRBJ2-3; CDR3: CASSQAGGSTDTQYF; DNA: TGCGCCAGCAGCCAAGCGGGAGGGAGCACAGATACGCAGTATTTT
V: TRBV5-1; D: .; size: .; J: TRBJ1-1; CDR3: CASSDPGRNTEAFF; DNA: TGCGCCAGCAGCGACCCAGGGCGGAACACTGAAGCTTTCTTT
V: TRBV5-1; D: TRBD2; size: .; J: TRBJ2-1; CDR3: CASSLLASGRATYNEQFF; DNA: TGCGCCAGCAGCTTGTTGGCTAGCGGGAGGGCCACATACAATGAGCAGTTCTTC
V: TRBV5-6; D: .; size: .; J: TRBJ1-2; CDR3: CASSRPLTGFGYTF; DNA: TGTGCCAGCAGCCGACCATTAACAGGGTTCGGCTACACCTTC
V: TRBV7-9; D: .; size: .; J: TRBJ1-5; CDR3: CASSLDRGGQPQHF; DNA: TGTGCCAGCAGCTTAGATCGGGGCGGCCAGCCCCAGCATTTT
V: TRBV19; D: TRBD1; size: once; J: TRBJ1-5; CDR3: CASTQGGPRNQPQHF; DNA: TGTGCCAGTACCCAGGGGGGGCCGAGAAATCAGCCCCAGCATTTT
V: TRBV5-1; D: .; size: .; J: TRBJ2-7; CDR3: CASSLGIPSYEQYF; DNA: TGCGCCAGCAGCTTGGGGATTCCGTCCTACGAGCAGTACTTC
V: TRBV5-1; D: .; size: .; J: TRBJ1-2; CDR3: CASSLDLANYGYTF; DNA: TGCGCCAGCAGCTTGGACCTAGCTAACTATGGCTACACCTTC
V: TRBV18; D: .; size: few; J: TRBJ2-1; CDR3: CASSQNSVYSYNEQFF; DNA: TGTGCCAGCTCACAAAATAGCGTCTACTCCTACAATGAGCAGTTCTTC
V: TRBV5-1; D: .; size: once; J: TRBJ1-4; CDR3: CASRLMLDRASTNEKLFF; DNA: TGCGCCAGCAGGCTCATGTTGGACAGAGCCTCAACTAATGAAAAACTGTTTTTT
V: TRBV18; D: .; size: .; J: TRBJ1-1; CDR3: CASSPGTTNTEAFF; DNA: TGTGCCAGCTCCCCCGGGACCACCAACACTGAAGCTTTCTTT
V: TRBV9; D: .; size: .; J: TRBJ1-3; CDR3: CASSSRGDSGNTIYF; DNA: TGTGCCAGCAGCTCCCGGGGGGACTCTGGAAACACCATATATTTT
V: TRBV5-4; D: .; size: .; J: TRBJ2-7; CDR3: CASRRDRTGEQYF; DNA: TGTGCCAGCCGCCGGGACCGAACCGGGGAGCAGTACTTC
V: TRBV6-5; D: TRBD1; size: .; J: TRBJ2-1; CDR3: CASSYGDRPAKQFF; DNA: TGTGCCAGCAGTTACGGGGACAGGCCAGCTAAGCAGTTCTTC
V: TRBV10-3; D: .; size: .; J: TRBJ2-7; CDR3: CASRGLPFSYEQYF; DNA: TGTGCCAGCCGGGGACTGCCGTTCTCCTACGAGCAGTACTTC
V: TRBV6-1; D: .; size: few; J: TRBJ1-1; CDR3: CASSEAGTIAEAFF; DNA: TGTGCCAGCAGTGAAGCAGGAACAATAGCTGAAGCTTTCTTT